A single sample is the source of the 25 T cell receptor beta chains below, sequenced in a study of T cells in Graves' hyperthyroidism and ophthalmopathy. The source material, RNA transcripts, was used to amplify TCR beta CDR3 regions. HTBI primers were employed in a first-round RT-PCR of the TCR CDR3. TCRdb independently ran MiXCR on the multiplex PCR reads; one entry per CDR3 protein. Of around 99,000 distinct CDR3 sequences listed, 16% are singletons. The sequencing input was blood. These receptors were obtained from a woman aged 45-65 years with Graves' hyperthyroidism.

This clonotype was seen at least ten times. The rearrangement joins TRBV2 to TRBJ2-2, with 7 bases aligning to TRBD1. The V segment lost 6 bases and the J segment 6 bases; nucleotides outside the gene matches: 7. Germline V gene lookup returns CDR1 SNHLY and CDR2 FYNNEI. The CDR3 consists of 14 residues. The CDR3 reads CASRGNRGAGELFF. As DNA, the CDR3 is TGTGCCAGCAGGGGAAACAGGGGTGCCGGGGAGCTGTTTTTT. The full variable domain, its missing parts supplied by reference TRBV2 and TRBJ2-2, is EPEVTQTPSHQVTQMGQEVILRCVPISNHLYFYWYRQILGQKVEFLVSFYNNEISEKSEIFDDQFSVERPDGSNFTLKIRSTKLEDSAMYFCASRGNRGAGELFFGEGSRLTVL.

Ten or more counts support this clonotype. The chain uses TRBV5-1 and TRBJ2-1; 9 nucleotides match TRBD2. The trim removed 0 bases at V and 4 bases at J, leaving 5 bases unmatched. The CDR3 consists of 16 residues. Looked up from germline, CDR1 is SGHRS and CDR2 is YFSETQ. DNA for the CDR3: TGCGCCAGCAGCTTGGCCAGCAGCGGGAGGTACAATGAGCAGTTCTTC. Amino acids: CASSLASSGRYNEQFF. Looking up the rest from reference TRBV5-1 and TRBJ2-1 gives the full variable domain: KAGVTQTPRYLIKTRGQQVTLSCSPISGHRSVSWYQQTPGQGLQFLFEYFSETQRNKGNFPGRFSGRQFSNSRSEMNVSTLELGDSALYLCASSLASSGRYNEQFFGPGTRLTVL.

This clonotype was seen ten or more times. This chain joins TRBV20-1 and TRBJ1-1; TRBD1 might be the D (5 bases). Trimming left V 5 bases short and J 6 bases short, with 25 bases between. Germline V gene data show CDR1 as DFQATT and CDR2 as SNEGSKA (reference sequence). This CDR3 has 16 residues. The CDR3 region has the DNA TGCAGTGCTCCGCTTCTAACGGGGACTCTGCAAGCTGAAGCTTTCTTT. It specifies CSAPLLTGTLQAEAFF.

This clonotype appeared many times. The CDR3 region has the DNA TGCAGTGCTCCCTCCACCTTCACACACGGTGACACAGATACGCAGTATTTT. Translating it yields CSAPSTFTHGDTDTQYF. V usage is TRBV20-1 and J usage is TRBJ2-3; D is unclear. Between the trimmed V and J ends, which lost 5 bases and 2 bases, there was a span of 23 bases. Germline V CDR1 and CDR2: DFQATT, SNEGSKA (reference sequence). The CDR3 is 17 amino acids.

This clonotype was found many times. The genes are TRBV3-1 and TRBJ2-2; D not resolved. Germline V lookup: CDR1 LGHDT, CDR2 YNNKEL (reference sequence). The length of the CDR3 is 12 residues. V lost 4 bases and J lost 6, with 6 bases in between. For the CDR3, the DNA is TGTGCCAGCAGCCCCTCCTCCGGGGAGCTGTTTTTT. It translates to CASSPSSGELFF. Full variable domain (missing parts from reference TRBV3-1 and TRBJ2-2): DTAVSQTPKYLVTQMGNDKSIKCEQNLGHDTMYWYKQDSKKFLKIMFSYNNKELIINETVPNRFSPKSPDKAHLNLHINSLELGDSAVYFCASSPSSGELFFGEGSRLTVL.

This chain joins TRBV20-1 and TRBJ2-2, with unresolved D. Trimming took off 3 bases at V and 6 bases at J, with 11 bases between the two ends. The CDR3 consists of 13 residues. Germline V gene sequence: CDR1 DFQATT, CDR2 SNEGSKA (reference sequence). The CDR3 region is CSARAGGPGELFF. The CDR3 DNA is TGCAGTGCTAGGGCTGGTGGGCCCGGGGAGCTGTTTTTT.

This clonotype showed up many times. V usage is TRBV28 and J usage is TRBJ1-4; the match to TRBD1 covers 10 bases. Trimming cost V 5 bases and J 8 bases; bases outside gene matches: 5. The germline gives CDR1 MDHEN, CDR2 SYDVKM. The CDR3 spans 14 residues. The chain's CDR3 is CASSQPGQGEKLFF. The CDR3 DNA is TGTGCCAGCAGTCAGCCGGGACAGGGGGAAAAACTGTTTTTT.

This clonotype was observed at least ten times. Here the CDR3 DNA reads TGTGCCAGCAAAGTACAGGGGGCGCAGGGTGAAGCTTTCTTT. Its translation: CASKVQGAQGEAFF. This chain links TRBV12-3 or TRBV12-4 with TRBJ1-1; 9 nucleotides line up with TRBD1. V was pared by 7 bases and J by 7 bases, with 10 bases of the junction left unmatched. The CDR3 length is 14 residues.

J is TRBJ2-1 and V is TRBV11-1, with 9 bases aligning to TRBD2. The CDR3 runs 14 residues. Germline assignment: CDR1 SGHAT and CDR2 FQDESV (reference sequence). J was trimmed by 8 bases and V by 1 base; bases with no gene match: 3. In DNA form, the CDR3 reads TGTGCCAGCAGCTTAGGAAGCGGGAGGTATGAGCAGTTCTTC. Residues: CASSLGSGRYEQFF.

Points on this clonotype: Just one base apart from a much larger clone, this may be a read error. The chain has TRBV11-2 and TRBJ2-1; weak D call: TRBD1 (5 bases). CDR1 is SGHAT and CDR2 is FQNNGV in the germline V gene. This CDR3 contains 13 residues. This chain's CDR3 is CASSFGRAGEQLF. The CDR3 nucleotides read TGTGCCAGCAGCTTCGGCAGGGCCGGTGAGCAGCTCTTC. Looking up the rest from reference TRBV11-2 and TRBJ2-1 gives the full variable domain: EAGVAQSPRYKIIEKRQSVAFWCNPISGHATLYWYQQILGQGPKLLIQFQNNGVVDDSQLPKDRFSAERLKGVDSTLKIQPAKLEDSAVYLCASSFGRAGEQLFGPGTRLTVL.

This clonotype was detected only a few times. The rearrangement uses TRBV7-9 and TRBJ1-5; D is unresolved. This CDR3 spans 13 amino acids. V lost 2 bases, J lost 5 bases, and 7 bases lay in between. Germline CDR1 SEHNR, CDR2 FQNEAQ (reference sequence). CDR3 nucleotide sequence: TGTGCCAGCAGCTTAACGGTTGATCAGCCCCAGCATTTT. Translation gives CASSLTVDQPQHF.

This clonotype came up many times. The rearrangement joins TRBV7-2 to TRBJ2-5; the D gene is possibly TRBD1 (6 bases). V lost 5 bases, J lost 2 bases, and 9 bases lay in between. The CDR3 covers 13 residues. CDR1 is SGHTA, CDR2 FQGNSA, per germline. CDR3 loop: CASSRGQQETQYF. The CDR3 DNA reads TGTGCCAGCAGCAGGGGACAACAAGAGACCCAGTACTTC.

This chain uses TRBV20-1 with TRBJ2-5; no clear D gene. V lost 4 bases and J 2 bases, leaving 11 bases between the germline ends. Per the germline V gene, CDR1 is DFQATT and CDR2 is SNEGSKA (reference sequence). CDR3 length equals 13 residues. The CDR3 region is CSATLQPQETQYF. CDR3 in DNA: TGCAGTGCTACATTGCAGCCACAAGAGACCCAGTACTTC.

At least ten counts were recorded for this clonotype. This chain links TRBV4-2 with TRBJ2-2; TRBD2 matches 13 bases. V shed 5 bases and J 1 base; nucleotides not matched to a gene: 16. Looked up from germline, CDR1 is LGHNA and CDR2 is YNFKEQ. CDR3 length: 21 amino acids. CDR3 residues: CASSKSLRTSGRAGNTGELFF. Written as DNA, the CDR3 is TGTGCCAGCAGCAAAAGCCTCCGTACTAGCGGGAGGGCCGGGAACACCGGGGAGCTGTTTTTT.

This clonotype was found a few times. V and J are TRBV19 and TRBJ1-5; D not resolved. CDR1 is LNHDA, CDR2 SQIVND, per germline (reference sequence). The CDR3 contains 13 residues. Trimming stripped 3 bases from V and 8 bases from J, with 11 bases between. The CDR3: CASSIEAVKPQHF. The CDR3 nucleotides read TGTGCCAGTAGTATTGAAGCGGTAAAGCCCCAGCATTTT.

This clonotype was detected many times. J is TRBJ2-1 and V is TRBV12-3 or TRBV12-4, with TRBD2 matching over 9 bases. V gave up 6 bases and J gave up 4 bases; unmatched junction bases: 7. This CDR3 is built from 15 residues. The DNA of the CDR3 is TGTGCCAGCAGAAGTGGGCGGGAGGGTTACAATGAGCAGTTCTTC. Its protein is CASRSGREGYNEQFF.

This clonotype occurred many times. The CDR3 sequence: CASSLGLAGSSYEQYV. CDR3 in DNA: TGTGCCAGCAGTTTGGGGCTAGCGGGATCCTCCTACGAGCAGTACGTC. This chain uses TRBV28 with TRBJ2-7; 9 nucleotides align to TRBD2. V lost 3 bases to trimming and J lost 0 bases; unmatched junction nucleotides: 6. Germline values: CDR1 MDHEN, CDR2 SYDVKM. This CDR3 has 16 residues.

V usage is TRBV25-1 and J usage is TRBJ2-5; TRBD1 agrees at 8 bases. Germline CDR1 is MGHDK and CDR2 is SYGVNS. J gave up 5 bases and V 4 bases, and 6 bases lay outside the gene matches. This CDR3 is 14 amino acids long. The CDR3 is CASSAAGGRETQYF. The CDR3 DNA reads TGTGCCAGCAGTGCGGCAGGGGGCAGGGAGACCCAGTACTTC.

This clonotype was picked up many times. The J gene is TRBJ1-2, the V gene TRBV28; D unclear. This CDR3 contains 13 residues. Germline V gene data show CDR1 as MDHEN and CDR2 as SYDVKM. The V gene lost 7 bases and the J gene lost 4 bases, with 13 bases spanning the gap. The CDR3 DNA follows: TGTGCCAGCATCTCATTCAGTCCCTATGGCTACACCTTC. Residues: CASISFSPYGYTF.

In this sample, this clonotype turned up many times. The DNA of the CDR3 is TGCAGTGCACCTGGACAGGGGGTTGGTGGCTACACCTTC. As protein: CSAPGQGVGGYTF. The V and J genes are TRBV20-1 and TRBJ1-2; TRBD1 matches at 10 bases. This CDR3 region has 13 residues. The germline V gene has CDR1 DFQATT and CDR2 SNEGSKA (reference sequence). J was trimmed by 7 bases and V by 6 bases; bases with no gene match: 8.

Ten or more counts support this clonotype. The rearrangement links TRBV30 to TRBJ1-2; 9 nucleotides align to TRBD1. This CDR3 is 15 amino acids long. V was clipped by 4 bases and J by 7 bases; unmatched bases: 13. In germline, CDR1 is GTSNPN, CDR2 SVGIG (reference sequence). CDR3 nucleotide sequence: TGTGCCTGGACCATCCGGGACAGGGCATTAGGTGGCTACACCTTC. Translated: CAWTIRDRALGGYTF.

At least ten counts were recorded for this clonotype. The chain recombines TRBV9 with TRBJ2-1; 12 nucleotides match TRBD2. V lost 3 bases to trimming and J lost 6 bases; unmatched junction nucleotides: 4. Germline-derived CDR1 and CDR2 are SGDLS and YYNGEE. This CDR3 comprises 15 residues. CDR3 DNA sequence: TGTGCCAGCAGCGCAAGACTAGCGGGAGTCAATGAGCAGTTCTTC. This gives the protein CASSARLAGVNEQFF.

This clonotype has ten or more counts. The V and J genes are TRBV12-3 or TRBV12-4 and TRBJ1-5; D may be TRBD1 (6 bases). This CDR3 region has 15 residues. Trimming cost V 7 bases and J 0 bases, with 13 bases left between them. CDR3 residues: CASTLDSYSNQPQHF. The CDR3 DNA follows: TGTGCCAGCACCTTGGACAGCTATAGCAATCAGCCCCAGCATTTT.

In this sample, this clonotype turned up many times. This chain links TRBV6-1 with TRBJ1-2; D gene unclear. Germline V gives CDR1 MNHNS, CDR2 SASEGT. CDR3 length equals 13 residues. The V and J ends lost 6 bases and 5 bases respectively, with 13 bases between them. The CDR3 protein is CASRKSRDYGYTF. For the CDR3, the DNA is TGTGCCAGCAGGAAGAGTAGGGATTATGGCTACACCTTC.

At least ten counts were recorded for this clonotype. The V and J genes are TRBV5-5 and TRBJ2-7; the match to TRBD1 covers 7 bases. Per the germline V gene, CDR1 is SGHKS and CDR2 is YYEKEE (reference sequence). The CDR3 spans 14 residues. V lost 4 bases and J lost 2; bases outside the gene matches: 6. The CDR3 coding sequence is TGTGCCAGCAGCCCAGGGGGTAGAACCTACGAGCAGTACTTC. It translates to CASSPGGRTYEQYF.